This TCR beta chain was recovered during a study of PD-1 blockade in classical Hodgkin lymphoma. Study results and caveats: It was reported that newly diagnosed patients had less baseline TCR diversity than healthy donors. Excluded were patients who started nivolumab under 1 year after ASCT, a group that had lower diversity. The CD4+ diversity rise by C4D1 was clearest in complete responders. Complete responders showed a baseline diversity that resembled the diversity of newly diagnosed patients.

Stated time point: cycle 4 day 1 (C4D1), after about 6 weeks of nivolumab. No patient escaped relapse after autologous stem cell transplantation, and brentuximab vedotin exposure varied. Of note for this clone: Its matching antigen is unknown.

Method: immunoSEQ multiplex PCR; TCRdb's copy keeps in-frame clones and lacks some. The sample shows roughly 27,000 clones, around 72% of them seen only once. Trimming pared 4 bases from V and 2 bases from J, leaving 10 bases between. CDR1 and CDR2 (germline): SGHDT, YYEEEE. CDR3 length equals 14 residues. The chain has TRBV5-6 and TRBJ1-5; TRBD1 might be the D (5 bases). The sample here was peripheral blood mononuclear cells (PBMCs), taken before the fourth cycle of nivolumab. The sequence was obtained from a human donor with classical Hodgkin lymphoma. The CDR3 DNA reads as TGTGCCAGCAGCCTGCTGACAGGCAATCAGCCCCAGCATTTT. It specifies CASSLLTGNQPQHF.